These T cell receptor beta chains were read from a single sample in a study of blood T cell repertoires in COVID-19. Sequencing used immunoSEQ multiplex PCR; TCRdb keeps in-frame clones, though not all of them. The sample records more than 150,000 clones, approximately 86% being singletons. The specimen was peripheral blood. These receptors were collected from a woman older than 75 with acute or convalescent COVID-19. CDR3s include the opening cysteine and the closing phenylalanine or tryptophan. A D gene is named only where the DNA matches it firmly. Size is stated for part of the rows, as once, few or many counts, or as a class when the clone is expanded.

J,size,V,D,CDR3,DNA
TRBJ1-5,-,TRBV23-1,TRBD1,CASSPGTGRNQPQHF,TGCGCCAGCAGTCCCGGGACAGGGCGCAATCAGCCCCAGCATTTT
TRBJ2-1,-,TRBV5-8,TRBD2,CASSSPGTSGGPWGNEQFF,TGTGCCAGCAGCTCTCCCGGGACTAGCGGGGGGCCCTGGGGGAATGAGCAGTTCTTC
TRBJ1-2,-,TRBV20-1,-,CSVGQHYGYTF,TGCAGTGTGGGGCAGCACTATGGCTACACCTTC
TRBJ2-5,-,TRBV10-3,-,CAISETSGIGETQYF,TGTGCCATCAGTGAGACGTCGGGGATCGGGGAGACCCAGTACTTC
TRBJ1-5,-,TRBV5-1,-,CASSLFGDSNQPQHF,TGCGCCAGCAGCTTGTTCGGAGATAGCAATCAGCCCCAGCATTTT
TRBJ2-3,-,TRBV5-8,TRBD2,CASSSRRLAGVRDTQYF,TGTGCCAGCAGCTCCCGCCGACTAGCGGGGGTGAGAGATACGCAGTATTTT
TRBJ2-3,-,TRBV5-4,-,CASSLVGFTDTQYF,TGTGCCAGCAGCTTGGTGGGCTTTACAGATACGCAGTATTTT
TRBJ1-2,-,TRBV4-2,-,CASTRTGNDYGYTF,TGTGCCAGCACAAGAACCGGGAACGATTATGGCTACACCTTC
TRBJ2-6,-,TRBV19,-,CASQNREVIGANVLTF,TGTGCCAGTCAAAACAGGGAAGTCATTGGGGCCAACGTCCTGACTTTC
TRBJ1-2,once,TRBV5-4,TRBD1,CASSLSRGLANYGYTF,TGTGCCAGCAGCTTGAGCAGGGGGCTGGCTAACTATGGCTACACCTTC
TRBJ2-3,once,TRBV7-6,-,CASSSTAGYTQYF,TGTGCCAGCAGCTCTACAGCGGGCTATACGCAGTATTTT
TRBJ2-6,-,TRBV6-2/TRBV6-3,TRBD1,CASSYRGQGLGYSGANVLTF,TGTGCCAGCAGTTACAGGGGACAGGGGCTAGGTTACTCTGGGGCCAACGTCCTGACTTTC
TRBJ1-2,-,TRBV30,TRBD1,CAWSVLRPGGYANYGYTF,TGTGCCTGGAGTGTACTGCGCCCAGGGGGATATGCTAACTATGGCTACACCTTC
TRBJ1-2,-,TRBV11-3,TRBD1,CAIWYWWDRGKGYTF,TGTGCCATCTGGTACTGGTGGGACAGGGGGAAGGGCTACACCTTC
TRBJ1-2,-,TRBV6-2/TRBV6-3,TRBD1,CASSTRDRGLGYTF,TGTGCCAGCAGTACTCGGGACAGGGGGCTTGGCTACACCTTC
TRBJ2-2,-,TRBV15,TRBD2,CATSRGGGDHTGELFF,TGTGCCACCAGCAGAGGGGGGGGAGACCACACCGGGGAGCTGTTTTTT
TRBJ2-1,-,TRBV4-3,TRBD2,CASSQGAAGTYNEQFF,TGCGCCAGCAGCCAAGGGGCAGCGGGGACCTACAATGAGCAGTTCTTC